The 29 T cell receptor beta chains reported below all come from one sample, sequenced in a study of cytomegalovirus exposure and HLA in healthy donors. Researchers ran the PCR with 60 Vbeta and 13 Jbeta primers. Libraries were prepared by immunoSEQ multiplex PCR; TCRdb keeps only in-frame clonotypes and omits some of them. The sample table sets out approximately 110,000 clones. The sample consisted of PBMCs. These receptors originate from a man in his late teens or twenties in good health and CMV-seronegative.

The J gene is TRBJ2-1, the V gene TRBV28; D is unclear. CDR3 length: 14 residues. Per the germline V gene, CDR1 is MDHEN and CDR2 is SYDVKM. V lost 7 bases, J lost 0 bases, and 10 bases lay in between. CDR3 amino acids: CASTLQASYNEQFF. Written as DNA, the CDR3 is TGTGCCAGCACCCTTCAGGCCTCCTACAATGAGCAGTTCTTC.

This sequence joins TRBV4-1 and TRBJ1-5; 9 bases line up with TRBD1. With V trimmed by 3 bases and J by 6 bases, 6 bases remained unmatched. This CDR3 has 15 amino acids. Germline V gene sequence: CDR1 MGHRA, CDR2 YSYEKL. The CDR3 region has the DNA TGCGCCAGCAGCCAGGGAGACAGGGGGAGTCAGCCCCAGCATTTT. Protein sequence: CASSQGDRGSQPQHF.

This rearrangement joins TRBV2 to TRBJ2-2; D perhaps matches TRBD1 (6 bases). Trimming removed 4 bases at V and 3 bases at J, with 9 bases between. The germline V gene encodes CDR1 SNHLY and CDR2 FYNNEI. The CDR3 has 14 residues. CDR3 sequence reads: CASSGQGHTGELFF. The CDR3 DNA reads TGTGCCAGCAGTGGTCAGGGGCACACCGGGGAGCTGTTTTTT.

For the CDR3, the DNA is TGTGCCAGCAGCTTAGTCCCTCCCTATGAGCAGTTCTTC. Translating it yields CASSLVPPYEQFF. The chain carries TRBV11-2 and TRBJ2-1; D gene ambiguous. V dropped 1 base and J dropped 8 bases, with 9 bases sitting between them. The germline gives CDR1 SGHAT, CDR2 FQNNGV. CDR3 length: 13 residues.

V gene TRBV15 combines with J gene TRBJ1-2; 7 bases match TRBD1. After removal of 0 bases from V and 6 bases from J, the junction contained 10 bases not matched to a gene. CDR3 length: 16 residues. Germline CDR1 and CDR2: LNHNV and YYDKDF (reference sequence). The CDR3 DNA reads TGTGCCACCAGCAGAGATTTCTTAGACAGGGCCCATGGCTACACCTTC. Translated: CATSRDFLDRAHGYTF.

This rearrangement joins TRBV6-5 to TRBJ1-5; tentative D call: TRBD1 (5 bases). The length of the CDR3 is 14 residues. V lost 6 bases and J 6 bases, leaving 15 bases between the germline ends. CDR1 MNHEY and CDR2 SVGAGI come from the germline V gene. This chain's CDR3 is CASSPGGAGQPQHF. The CDR3, as DNA: TGTGCCAGCAGCCCTGGAGGGGCCGGTCAGCCCCAGCATTTT.

The chain couples TRBV10-2 to TRBJ2-5; D is perhaps TRBD1 (6 bases). The tail of the sequence fits TRBJ2-7 better, so the J call may be wrong. Germline values: CDR1 WSHSY, CDR2 SAAADI. The CDR3 runs 13 residues. The CDR3 DNA reads as TGCGCCAGCAGTACCGGACAGAGGTACGAGCAGTACTTC. Amino acid sequence: CASSTGQRYEQYF.

The rearrangement uses TRBV5-6 and TRBJ1-1, with D unresolved. The germline V and J ends were trimmed by 4 bases and 5 bases, with 6 bases remaining between them. This CDR3 is built from 11 residues. The V gene's germline CDR1 is SGHDT and CDR2 YYEEEE. The CDR3 region has the DNA TGTGCCAGCAGCCTGCAGACTGAAGCTTTCTTT. It is translated as CASSLQTEAFF.

The gene calls are TRBV10-1 and TRBJ2-5; perhaps TRBD1 as D (5 bases). The CDR3 sequence is 14 residues long. V was pared by 5 bases and J by 1 base, with 11 bases between. CDR1 is WNHNN, CDR2 SYGVQD, per germline (reference sequence). The CDR3 nucleotides are TGCGCCAGCAGTAAGCGACAGCCCCAAGAGACCCAGTACTTC. Protein: CASSKRQPQETQYF.

This chain connects TRBV6-5 to TRBJ1-1; 9 bases are shared with TRBD1. Germline V gives CDR1 MNHEY, CDR2 SVGAGI. The CDR3 is made up of 13 amino acids. J was trimmed by 4 bases and V by 6 bases; bases with no gene match: 3. The CDR3 here is CASRGQGGTEAFF. The CDR3 nucleotides are TGTGCCAGCAGGGGACAGGGAGGCACTGAAGCTTTCTTT.

The chain employs TRBV28 and TRBJ1-1; D not certain. The CDR3 has 13 amino acids. Trimming removed 1 base at V and 5 bases at J, with 8 bases between. Per the germline V gene, CDR1 is MDHEN and CDR2 is SYDVKM. CDR3 protein: CASSLYSRTEAFF. CDR3 bases: TGTGCCAGCAGTTTATATAGCCGGACTGAAGCTTTCTTT.

The chain recombines TRBV7-9 with TRBJ1-5; D unresolved. Germline CDR1 reads SEHNR; CDR2 reads FQNEAQ (reference sequence). V dropped 1 base and J dropped 4 bases, with 5 bases sitting between them. This CDR3 has 13 amino acids. In nucleotides, the CDR3 is TGTGCCAGCAGCTTAGAACAGAATCAGCCCCAGCATTTT. Its translation: CASSLEQNQPQHF.

The chain recombines TRBV27 with TRBJ2-3, with 8 bases fitting TRBD1. The CDR3 has 16 amino acids. CDR1 and CDR2 (germline): MNHEY, SMNVEV (reference sequence). The trim removed 2 bases at V and 0 bases at J, leaving 4 bases unmatched. In DNA form, the CDR3 reads TGTGCCAGCAGTTTACTCCAGGGGGCTAGCACAGATACGCAGTATTTT. Translated, it gives CASSLLQGASTDTQYF.

The chain is built from TRBV7-8 and TRBJ1-4; tentatively, D is TRBD1 (5 bases). Trimming left V 7 bases short and J 2 bases short, with 11 bases between. The CDR3 has 14 amino acids. CDR1 is SGHVS and CDR2 is FQNEAQ in the germline V gene. CDR3 nucleotides: TGTGCCAGCACCAGACGGGGGACTAATGAAAAACTGTTTTTT. Protein product: CASTRRGTNEKLFF.

V usage is TRBV18 and J usage is TRBJ2-1; no reliable D call. CDR1 KGHSH and CDR2 LQKENI come from the germline V gene. The CDR3 length is 15 residues. Trimming shortened V by 1 base and J by 3 bases, and 10 bases separated the two germline ends. As DNA, the CDR3 is TGTGCCAGCTCACCACAGTCAACAGTCTACAATGAGCAGTTCTTC. This gives the protein CASSPQSTVYNEQFF.

V gene TRBV30 combines with J gene TRBJ2-5, with TRBD1 identical over 7 bases. CDR3 length equals 15 residues. V lost 4 bases, J lost 2 bases, and 10 bases stayed unmatched. The germline CDR1 and CDR2 sequences are GTSNPN and SVGIG (reference sequence). In DNA, the CDR3 is TGTGCCTGGAATAGGGACAGCTTGCCGCAAGAGACCCAGTACTTC. It codes for CAWNRDSLPQETQYF. Using reference TRBV30 and TRBJ2-5 for the parts outside the CDR3, the full variable domain is SQTIHQWPATLVQPVGSPLSLECTVEGTSNPNLYWYRQAAGRGLQLLFYSVGIGQISSEVPQNLSASRPQDRQFILSSKKLLLSDSGFYLCAWNRDSLPQETQYFGPGTRLLVL.

The chain couples TRBV13 to TRBJ1-1, with TRBD1 matching over 9 bases. J was trimmed by 10 bases and V by 4 bases; bases with no gene match: 1. Germline V CDR1 and CDR2: PRHDT, FYEKMQ (reference sequence). The CDR3 has 11 residues. CDR3 in amino acids: CASSSTGGAFF. CDR3 sequence (DNA): TGTGCCAGCAGCTCGACAGGGGGAGCTTTCTTT.

The V and J genes are TRBV7-9 and TRBJ1-2; 7 bases match TRBD1. The CDR3 has 16 amino acids. Trimming took 6 bases from V and 1 from J; bases not matched to a gene: 11. Germline CDR1 reads SEHNR; CDR2 reads FQNEAQ (reference sequence). CDR3 bases: TGTGCCAGCAGTACTGAACAGGGGAAGGGTAACTATGGCTACACCTTC. It encodes CASSTEQGKGNYGYTF.

The chain joins TRBV6-1 to TRBJ1-5; D remains unclear. CDR1 and CDR2 from the germline V gene are MNHNS and SASEGT. V lost 5 bases and J lost 5, with 10 bases in between. There are 13 residues in the CDR3. The CDR3 DNA follows: TGTGCCAGCAGTCGCTCCGGGGATCAGCCCCAGCATTTT. It yields the protein CASSRSGDQPQHF.

The chain links TRBV19 to TRBJ2-6; possible D gene TRBD1, 6 bases. Trimming pared 0 bases from V and 2 bases from J, leaving 8 bases between. Germline values: CDR1 LNHDA, CDR2 SQIVND (reference sequence). The CDR3 consists of 16 residues. The CDR3 DNA reads as TGTGCCAGTAGTATAGATGGGGGCGCTGGGGCCAACGTCCTGACTTTC. Translation gives CASSIDGGAGANVLTF.

The rearrangement links TRBV19 to TRBJ2-3, with TRBD2 identical over 9 bases. The CDR3 runs to 16 residues. Germline V CDR1 and CDR2: LNHDA, SQIVND (reference sequence). Losses at the gene ends were 1 base for V and 5 bases for J; bases not matched to a gene: 7. The CDR3 nucleotides read TGTGCCAGTAGTATAGTGGCGGGGGGGCGCGGAGATACGCAGTATTTT. Translation: CASSIVAGGRGDTQYF. The full variable domain, rest sourced from reference TRBV19 and TRBJ2-3, is DGGITQSPKYLFRKEGQNVTLSCEQNLNHDAMYWYRQDPGQGLRLIYYSQIVNDFQKGDIAEGYSVSREKKESFPLTVTSAQKNPTAFYLCASSIVAGGRGDTQYFGPGTRLTVL.

The chain joins TRBV9 to TRBJ2-5; 7 bases are shared with TRBD2. The CDR3 consists of 14 residues. CDR1 SGDLS and CDR2 YYNGEE come from the germline V gene. V gave up 3 bases and J gave up 4 bases; unmatched junction bases: 6. The chain's CDR3 is CASSGYSGGETQYF. DNA of the CDR3: TGTGCCAGCAGCGGATACTCGGGGGGAGAGACCCAGTACTTC.

The V and J genes are TRBV15 and TRBJ1-2, with D unclear. The CDR3 totals 14 residues. CDR1 LNHNV and CDR2 YYDKDF come from the germline V gene (reference sequence). Trimming removed 3 bases from V and 5 bases from J, with 13 bases in between. CDR3 region: CATSSGPGRYGYTF. Written as DNA, the CDR3 is TGTGCCACCAGCAGCGGGCCCGGGAGGTATGGCTACACCTTC.

The chain is built from TRBV10-2 and TRBJ2-7; 15 positions agree with TRBD2. This CDR3 comprises 15 residues. The trim removed 9 bases at V and 7 bases at J, leaving 10 bases unmatched. Germline values: CDR1 WSHSY, CDR2 SAAADI. CDR3 sequence: CASGLAGGQPREQYF. The DNA for the CDR3 is TGCGCCAGTGGACTAGCGGGAGGGCAGCCGCGGGAGCAGTACTTC.

V gene TRBV5-1 combines with J gene TRBJ1-6; D is possibly TRBD1 (5 bases). Germline CDR1 reads SGHRS; CDR2 reads YFSETQ. The CDR3 length is 15 residues. Trimming pared 0 bases from V and 9 bases from J, leaving 13 bases between. The CDR3 sequence is CASSLDTGDGSPLHF. CDR3 nucleotide sequence: TGCGCCAGCAGCTTGGATACGGGGGACGGTTCACCCCTCCACTTT.

The chain carries TRBV9 and TRBJ2-3, with D perhaps TRBD2 (6 bases). Germline V gene lookup returns CDR1 SGDLS and CDR2 YYNGEE. V lost 0 bases and J 1 base, leaving 9 bases between the germline ends. The CDR3 loop spans 15 amino acids. CDR3 nucleotides: TGTGCCAGCAGCGTAGCGCGGGGCGGCACAGATACGCAGTATTTT. Its protein product is CASSVARGGTDTQYF.

The chain has TRBV5-1 and TRBJ2-3; 11 bases are a match to TRBD2. This CDR3 is 15 amino acids long. With 4 bases clipped from V and 4 bases from J, the junction kept 5 bases outside the gene matches. Per germline, CDR1 SGHRS and CDR2 YFSETQ. DNA of the CDR3: TGCGCCAGCAGCACGCTAGCGGGGGGAGCAGATACGCAGTATTTT. Protein sequence: CASSTLAGGADTQYF.

CDR3 sequence reads: CAWNRGTNEKLFF. The CDR3 DNA follows: TGTGCCTGGAACAGGGGCACTAATGAAAAACTGTTTTTT. This rearrangement joins TRBV30 to TRBJ1-4; 7 nucleotides align to TRBD1. Germline CDR1 reads GTSNPN; CDR2 reads SVGIG (reference sequence). The CDR3 has 13 amino acids. Trimming at V came to 4 bases and at J to 2 bases, leaving 1 base not matched to a gene.

V usage is TRBV9 and J usage is TRBJ1-3, with no clear D. There are 15 residues in the CDR3. Looked up from germline, CDR1 is SGDLS and CDR2 is YYNGEE. V shed 0 bases and J shed 2 bases, with 9 bases lying between them. The CDR3, as DNA: TGTGCCAGCAGCGTAGGGGCAGGAACTGGAAACACCATATATTTT. Amino acids: CASSVGAGTGNTIYF.